The T cell receptor (beta chain) under discussion was sequenced for a study of T cells in Graves' hyperthyroidism and ophthalmopathy. Study-wide results and caveats: Ophthalmopathy cases were set apart from stable hyperthyroidism by a 13 V-J model. Most clonotypes that expanded in the thyroid above 0.001 also showed up in blood.

Amplification of TCR beta CDR3 regions used RNA as the template. Carried out on the TCR CDR3, a first-round RT-PCR used the HTBI primer set. TCRdb reprocessed the multiplex PCR reads via MiXCR and lists one record per CDR3 protein. In the table there are around 620,000 distinct CDR3 sequences, around 15% of which are singletons. Stable Graves' hyperthyroidism meant no ophthalmopathy progression within 18 months. Patients aged 18 to 65 had newly diagnosed hyperthyroidism of under 2 months' duration. The CDR3 extends over 15 amino acids. Germline V gives CDR1 DFQATT, CDR2 SNEGSKA (reference sequence). Losses at the gene ends were 6 bases for V and 2 bases for J; bases not matched to a gene: 4. This clonotype was recorded many times. Its antigen is currently unknown.

The clonotype was recovered from a woman in her twenties or thirties with Graves' hyperthyroidism. What was sequenced was blood. The chain couples TRBV20-1 to TRBJ2-6, with TRBD2 matching 10 bases. CDR3: CSAQREGTGANVLTF. The DNA for the CDR3 is TGCAGTGCGCAGCGGGAGGGGACTGGGGCCAACGTCCTGACTTTC.